Listed here is a single T cell receptor beta chain. Its antigen remains unidentified. The sample is drawn from a study of graft-versus-host responses after intestinal transplantation. Study summary: Transplant types were multivisceral, liver-intestinal, or isolated intestinal. Recipients across the board were started on anti-thymocyte globulin induction, then kept on tacrolimus and steroids for two to three years. Findings and limits, study-wide: The authors found GvH clones in recipient marrow, some appearing first in ileum or blood.

The CDR3 has 16 residues. V was shortened by 3 bases and J by 0 bases, with 15 bases between the two germline ends. Germline V gene data show CDR1 as LNHNV and CDR2 as YYDKDF (reference sequence). Some clones are missing from TCRdb's copy, which holds only in-frame ones; the method was immunoSEQ multiplex PCR. The table records some 90,000 clones, around 90% of them present only once. The TCR originated in a human donor who received an intestinal transplant. The J gene is TRBJ2-7, the V gene TRBV15; D tentatively reads TRBD1 or TRBD2 (6 bases each). The starting material was unstimulated CD8+ T cells sorted from spleen or lymph node cells, obtained before intestinal transplant. The CDR3 reads CATSSPLAGHSYEQYF. In nucleotides, the CDR3 is TGTGCCACCAGCAGTCCCCTTGCGGGACACTCCTACGAGCAGTACTTC.